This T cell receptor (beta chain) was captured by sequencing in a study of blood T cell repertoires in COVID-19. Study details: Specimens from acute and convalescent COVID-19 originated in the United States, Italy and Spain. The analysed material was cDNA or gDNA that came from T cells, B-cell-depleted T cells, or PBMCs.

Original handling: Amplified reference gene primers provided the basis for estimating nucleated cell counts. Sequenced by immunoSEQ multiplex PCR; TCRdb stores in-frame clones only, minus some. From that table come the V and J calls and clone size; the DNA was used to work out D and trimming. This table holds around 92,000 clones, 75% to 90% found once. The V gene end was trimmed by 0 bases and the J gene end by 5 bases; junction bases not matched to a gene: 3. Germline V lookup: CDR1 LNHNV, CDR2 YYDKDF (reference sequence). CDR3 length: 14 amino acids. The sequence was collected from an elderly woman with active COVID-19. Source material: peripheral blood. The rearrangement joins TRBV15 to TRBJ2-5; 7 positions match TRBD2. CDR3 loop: CATSRDRGGETQYF. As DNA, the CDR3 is TGTGCCACCAGCAGAGATCGGGGAGGGGAGACCCAGTACTTC.